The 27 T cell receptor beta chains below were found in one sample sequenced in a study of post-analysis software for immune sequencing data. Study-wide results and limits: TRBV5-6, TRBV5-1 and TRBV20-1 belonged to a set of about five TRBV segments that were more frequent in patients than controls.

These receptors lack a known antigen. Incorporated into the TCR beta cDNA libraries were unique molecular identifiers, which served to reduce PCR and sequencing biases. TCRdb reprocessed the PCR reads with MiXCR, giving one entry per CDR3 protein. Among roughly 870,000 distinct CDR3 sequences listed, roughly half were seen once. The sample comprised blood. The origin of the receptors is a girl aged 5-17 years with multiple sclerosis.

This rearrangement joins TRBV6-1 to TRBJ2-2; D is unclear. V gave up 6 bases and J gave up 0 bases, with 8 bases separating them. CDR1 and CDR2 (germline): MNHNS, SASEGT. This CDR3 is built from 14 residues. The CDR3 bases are TGTGCCAGCAGGGTAGGGACGAACACCGGGGAGCTGTTTTTT. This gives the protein CASRVGTNTGELFF.

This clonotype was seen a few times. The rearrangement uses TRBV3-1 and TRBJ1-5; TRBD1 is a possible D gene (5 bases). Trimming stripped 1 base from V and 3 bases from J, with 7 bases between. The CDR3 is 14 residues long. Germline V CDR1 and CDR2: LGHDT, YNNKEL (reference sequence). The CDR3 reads CASSQAGFNQPQHF. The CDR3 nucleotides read TGTGCCAGCAGCCAAGCAGGGTTCAATCAGCCCCAGCATTTT.

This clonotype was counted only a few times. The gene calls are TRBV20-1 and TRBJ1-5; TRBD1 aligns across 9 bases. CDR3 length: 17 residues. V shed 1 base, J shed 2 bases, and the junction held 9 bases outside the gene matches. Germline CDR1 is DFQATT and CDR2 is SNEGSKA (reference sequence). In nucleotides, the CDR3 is TGCAGTGCTAGAGGGACAGGGGCGCGCTATGGCAATCAGCCCCAGCATTTT. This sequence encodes CSARGTGARYGNQPQHF.

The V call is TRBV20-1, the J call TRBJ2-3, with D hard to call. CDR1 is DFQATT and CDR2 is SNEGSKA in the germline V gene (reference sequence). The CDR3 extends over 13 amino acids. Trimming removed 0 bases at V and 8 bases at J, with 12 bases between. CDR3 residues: CSARDPIGTTQYF. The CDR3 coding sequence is TGCAGTGCTAGAGATCCCATAGGTACTACGCAGTATTTT.

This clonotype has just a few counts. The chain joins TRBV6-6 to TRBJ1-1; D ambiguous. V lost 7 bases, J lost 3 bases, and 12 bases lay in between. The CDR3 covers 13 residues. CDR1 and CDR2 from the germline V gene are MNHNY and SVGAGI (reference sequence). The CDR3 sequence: CASTAGKDTEAFF. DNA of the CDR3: TGTGCCAGCACGGCGGGGAAGGACACTGAAGCTTTCTTT.

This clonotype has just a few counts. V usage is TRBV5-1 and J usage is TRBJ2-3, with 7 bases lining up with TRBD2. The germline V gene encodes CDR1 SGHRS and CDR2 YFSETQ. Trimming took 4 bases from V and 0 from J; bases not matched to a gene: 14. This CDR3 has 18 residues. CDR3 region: CASSTYSGRLTSTDTQYF. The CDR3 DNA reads TGCGCCAGCAGCACGTATAGCGGGCGCCTGACTAGCACAGATACGCAGTATTTT.

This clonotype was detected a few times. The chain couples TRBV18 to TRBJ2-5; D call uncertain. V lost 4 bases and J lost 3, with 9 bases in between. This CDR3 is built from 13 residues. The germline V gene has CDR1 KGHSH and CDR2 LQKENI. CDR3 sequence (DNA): TGTGCCAGCTCACGAAAAGGTGAAGAGACCCAGTACTTC. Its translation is CASSRKGEETQYF.

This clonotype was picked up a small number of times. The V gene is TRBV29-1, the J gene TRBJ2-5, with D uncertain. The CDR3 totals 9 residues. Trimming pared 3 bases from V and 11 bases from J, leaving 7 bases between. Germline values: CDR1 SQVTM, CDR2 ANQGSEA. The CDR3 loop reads CSVEFPQYF. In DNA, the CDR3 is TGCAGCGTTGAGTTCCCGCAGTACTTC.

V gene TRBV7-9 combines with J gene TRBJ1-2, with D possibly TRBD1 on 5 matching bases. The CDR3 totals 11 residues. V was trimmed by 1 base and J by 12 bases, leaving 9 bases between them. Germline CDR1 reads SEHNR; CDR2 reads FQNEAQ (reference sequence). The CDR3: CASSLGQRNTF. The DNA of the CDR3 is TGTGCCAGCAGCTTAGGACAGCGGAACACCTTC.

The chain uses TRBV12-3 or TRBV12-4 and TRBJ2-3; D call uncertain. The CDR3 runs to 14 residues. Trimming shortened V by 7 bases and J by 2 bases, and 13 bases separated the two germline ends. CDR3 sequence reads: CASKLGQITDTQYF. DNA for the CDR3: TGTGCCAGCAAATTAGGGCAGATCACAGATACGCAGTATTTT.

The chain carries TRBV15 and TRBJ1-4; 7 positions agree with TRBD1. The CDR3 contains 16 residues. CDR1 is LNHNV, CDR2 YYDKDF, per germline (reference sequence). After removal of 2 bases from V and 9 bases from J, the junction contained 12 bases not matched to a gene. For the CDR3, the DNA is TGTGCCACCAGCAGATCTGACAGGGCCTCAAGGAAAAAACTGTTTTTT. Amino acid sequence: CATSRSDRASRKKLFF.

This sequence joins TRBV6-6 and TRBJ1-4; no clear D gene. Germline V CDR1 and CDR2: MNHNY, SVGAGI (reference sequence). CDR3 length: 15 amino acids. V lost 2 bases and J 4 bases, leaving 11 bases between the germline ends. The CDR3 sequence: CASSYRDGGNEKLFF. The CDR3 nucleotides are TGTGCCAGCAGTTACCGCGATGGTGGTAATGAAAAACTGTTTTTT.

The CDR3 DNA reads as TGCAGTGCTAGAGTAAGGTCGGGACCTAACTATGGCTACACCTTC. Translated, it gives CSARVRSGPNYGYTF. The rearrangement joins TRBV20-1 to TRBJ1-2; a possible D gene is TRBD1 (5 bases). Trimming left V 1 base short and J 0 bases short, with 12 bases between. Germline-derived CDR1 and CDR2 are DFQATT and SNEGSKA (reference sequence). This CDR3 comprises 15 residues.

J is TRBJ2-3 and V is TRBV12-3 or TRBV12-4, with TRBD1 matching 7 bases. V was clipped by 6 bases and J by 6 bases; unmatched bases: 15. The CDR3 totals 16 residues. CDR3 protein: CASSRDRVEFYDTQYF. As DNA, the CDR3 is TGTGCCAGCAGCCGAGACAGGGTAGAATTTTATGATACGCAGTATTTT.

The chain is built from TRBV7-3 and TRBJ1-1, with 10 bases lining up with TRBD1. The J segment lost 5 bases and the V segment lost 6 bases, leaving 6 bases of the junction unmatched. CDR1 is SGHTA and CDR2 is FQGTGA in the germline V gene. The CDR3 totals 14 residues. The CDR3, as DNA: TGTGCCAGCAGGCCGACAGGGGGCGTTACTGAAGCTTTCTTT. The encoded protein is CASRPTGGVTEAFF.

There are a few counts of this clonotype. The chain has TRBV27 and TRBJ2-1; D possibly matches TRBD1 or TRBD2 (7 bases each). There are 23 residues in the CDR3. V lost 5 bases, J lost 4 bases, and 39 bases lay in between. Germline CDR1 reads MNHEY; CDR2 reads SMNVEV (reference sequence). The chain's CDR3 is CASSSLRDRARSGTTSGYNEQFF. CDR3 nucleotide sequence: TGTGCCAGCAGTAGCCTTAGGGACAGAGCCCGAAGCGGGACCACCTCGGGTTACAATGAGCAGTTCTTC.

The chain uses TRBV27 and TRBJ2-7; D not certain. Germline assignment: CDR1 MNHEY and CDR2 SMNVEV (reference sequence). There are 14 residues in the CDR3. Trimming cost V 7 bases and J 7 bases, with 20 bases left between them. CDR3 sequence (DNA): TGTGCCAGCACCCCGACCAAAGCTCCTGGTGAGCAGTACTTC. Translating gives CASTPTKAPGEQYF.

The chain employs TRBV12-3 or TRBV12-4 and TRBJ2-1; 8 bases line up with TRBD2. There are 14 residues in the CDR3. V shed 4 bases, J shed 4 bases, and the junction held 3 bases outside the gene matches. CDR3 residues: CASSWTSLYNEQFF. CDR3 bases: TGTGCCAGCAGTTGGACTAGCTTATACAATGAGCAGTTCTTC.

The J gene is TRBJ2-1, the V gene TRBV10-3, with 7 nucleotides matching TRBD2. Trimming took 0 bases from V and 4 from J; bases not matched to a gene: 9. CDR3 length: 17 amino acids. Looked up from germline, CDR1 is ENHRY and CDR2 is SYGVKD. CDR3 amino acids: CAISESTASGMYNEQFF. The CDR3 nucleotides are TGTGCCATCAGTGAGTCGACGGCCAGCGGGATGTACAATGAGCAGTTCTTC.

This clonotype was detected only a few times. The CDR3 DNA reads TGTGCCAGCAGCCTGGGGGGCGGTGGCACAGATACGCAGTATTTT. This translates into CASSLGGGGTDTQYF. The rearrangement uses TRBV2 and TRBJ2-3; D tentatively fits TRBD1 or TRBD2 (6 bases each). Trimming shortened V by 6 bases and J by 1 base, and 14 bases separated the two germline ends. The CDR3 has 15 amino acids. The germline gives CDR1 SNHLY, CDR2 FYNNEI. Full variable domain (remainder filled in from reference TRBV2 and TRBJ2-3): EPEVTQTPSHQVTQMGQEVILRCVPISNHLYFYWYRQILGQKVEFLVSFYNNEISEKSEIFDDQFSVERPDGSNFTLKIRSTKLEDSAMYFCASSLGGGGTDTQYFGPGTRLTVL.

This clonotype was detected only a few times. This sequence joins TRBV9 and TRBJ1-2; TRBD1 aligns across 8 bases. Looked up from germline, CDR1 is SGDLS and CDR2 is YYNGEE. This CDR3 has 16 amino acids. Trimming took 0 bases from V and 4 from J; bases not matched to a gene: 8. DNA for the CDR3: TGTGCCAGCAGCGTAGCCTGGGGAGGACAGGGCTATGGCTACACCTTC. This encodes CASSVAWGGQGYGYTF.

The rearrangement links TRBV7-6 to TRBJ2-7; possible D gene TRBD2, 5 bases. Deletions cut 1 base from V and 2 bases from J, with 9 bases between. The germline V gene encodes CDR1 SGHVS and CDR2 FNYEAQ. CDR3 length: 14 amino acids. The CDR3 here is CASSLGERTYEQYF. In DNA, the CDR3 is TGTGCCAGCAGCTTAGGGGAGCGGACCTACGAGCAGTACTTC.

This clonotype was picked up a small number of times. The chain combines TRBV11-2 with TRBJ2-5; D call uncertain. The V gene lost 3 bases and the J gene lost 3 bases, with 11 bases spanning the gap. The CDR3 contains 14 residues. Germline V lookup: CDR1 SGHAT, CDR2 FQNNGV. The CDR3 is CASSFRLRKETQYF. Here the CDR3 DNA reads TGTGCCAGCAGCTTCCGGCTCCGAAAAGAGACCCAGTACTTC.

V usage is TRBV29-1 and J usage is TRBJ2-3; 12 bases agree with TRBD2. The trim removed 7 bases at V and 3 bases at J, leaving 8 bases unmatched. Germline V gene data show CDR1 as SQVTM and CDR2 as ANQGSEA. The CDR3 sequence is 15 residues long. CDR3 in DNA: TGCAGCGCTCCGAGGACTAGCGGGAAAACAGATACGCAGTATTTT. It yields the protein CSAPRTSGKTDTQYF.

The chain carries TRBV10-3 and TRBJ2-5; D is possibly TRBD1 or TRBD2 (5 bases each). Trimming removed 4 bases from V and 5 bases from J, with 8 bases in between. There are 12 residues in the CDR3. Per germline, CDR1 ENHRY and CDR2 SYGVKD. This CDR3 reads CAISAGTETQYF. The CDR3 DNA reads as TGTGCCATCAGTGCAGGGACGGAGACCCAGTACTTC.

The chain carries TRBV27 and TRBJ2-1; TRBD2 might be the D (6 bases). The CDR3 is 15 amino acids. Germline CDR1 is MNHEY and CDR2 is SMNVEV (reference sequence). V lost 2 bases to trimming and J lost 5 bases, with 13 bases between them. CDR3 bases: TGTGCCAGCAGTTTAAGTCTAGCGCCAAACAATGAGCAGTTCTTC. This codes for CASSLSLAPNNEQFF.

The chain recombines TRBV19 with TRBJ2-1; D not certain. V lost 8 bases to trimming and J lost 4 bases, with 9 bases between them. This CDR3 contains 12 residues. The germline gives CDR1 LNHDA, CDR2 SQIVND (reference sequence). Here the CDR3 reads CASAKGYNEQFF. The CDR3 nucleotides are TGTGCCAGTGCAAAGGGATACAATGAGCAGTTCTTC.